The next 27 T cell receptor beta chains were all read from a single sample in a study of blood T cells in healthy people across ages. Combining a sample-barcoded 5' primer with a J-beta primer mix, a second PCR ran for roughly 7 to 11 cycles. One entry per CDR3 protein, called by TCRdb with MiXCR from the 5' RACE reads. This table has about 780,000 distinct CDR3 sequences, less than 80% appearing once. Sequencing was done on a sample of blood. The receptors stem from a man aged 25 to 40 in good health.

The chain couples TRBV7-9 to TRBJ2-1; D possibly corresponds to TRBD1 (6 bases). The V gene's germline CDR1 is SEHNR and CDR2 FQNEAQ (reference sequence). CDR3 length: 13 residues. V was clipped by 9 bases and J by 5 bases, with 14 bases between them. The CDR3 here is CARQSGTHNEQFF. For the CDR3, the DNA is TGTGCCAGGCAATCCGGGACACACAATGAGCAGTTCTTC.

This clonotype was counted a few times. The rearrangement uses TRBV6-6 and TRBJ1-2; D is possibly TRBD1 (6 bases). Germline V gene lookup returns CDR1 MNHNY and CDR2 SVGAGI (reference sequence). This CDR3 has 14 amino acids. V was clipped by 6 bases and J by 6 bases, with 17 bases between them. CDR3 DNA sequence: TGTGCCAGCAGCTACCGGACAGCCCCCGATGGCTACACCTTC. Amino acid sequence: CASSYRTAPDGYTF.

The J gene is TRBJ1-4, the V gene TRBV7-2; D gene uncertain. Looked up from germline, CDR1 is SGHTA and CDR2 is FQGNSA. V lost 4 bases and J lost 8, with 14 bases in between. The CDR3 contains 14 residues. The CDR3 sequence is CASSSGVPGEKLFF. In nucleotides, the CDR3 is TGTGCCAGCAGCTCCGGGGTCCCGGGGGAAAAACTGTTTTTT.

The V gene is TRBV28, the J gene TRBJ2-5; D gene uncertain. The CDR3 totals 13 residues. Deletions cut 10 bases from V and 5 bases from J, with 17 bases between. Germline-derived CDR1 and CDR2 are MDHEN and SYDVKM. CDR3: CATRIDARETQYF. CDR3 coding DNA: TGTGCCACCAGAATAGATGCACGCGAGACCCAGTACTTC.

This chain links TRBV7-3 with TRBJ2-7; the D gene is possibly TRBD1 (5 bases). The J call is doubtful: the DNA matches TRBJ2-5 better. The CDR3 has 16 amino acids. Per germline, CDR1 SGHTA and CDR2 FQGTGA. The CDR3 sequence is CASSQTPLQVEETQYF. In DNA form, the CDR3 reads TGTGCCAGCAGTCAAACACCCCTACAGGTGGAAGAGACCCAGTACTTC.

This clonotype was observed a handful of times. The chain combines TRBV6-6 with TRBJ2-5; weak D call: TRBD2 (7 bases). In germline, CDR1 is MNHNY, CDR2 SVGAGI (reference sequence). The CDR3 consists of 16 residues. The V end was cut by 0 bases, the J end by 6 bases, with 17 bases between. The CDR3 reads CASSYSGGGAVKTQYF. The DNA for the CDR3 is TGTGCCAGCAGTTACTCGGGAGGGGGGGCCGTAAAGACCCAGTACTTC.

The chain links TRBV3-1 to TRBJ2-5; 8 bases match TRBD1. V was pared by 4 bases and J by 11 bases, with 6 bases of the junction left unmatched. Germline assignment: CDR1 LGHDT and CDR2 YNNKEL (reference sequence). This CDR3 spans 12 amino acids. CDR3 DNA: TGTGCCAGCAGCCCTGGACAGGGAGTGCAGTACTTC. Translating gives CASSPGQGVQYF.

The chain links TRBV18 to TRBJ2-5, with D unresolved. V dropped 3 bases and J dropped 1 base, with 6 bases sitting between them. The CDR3 sequence is 13 residues long. Germline V gene sequence: CDR1 KGHSH, CDR2 LQKENI. CDR3 bases: TGTGCCAGCTCACCGGCTCTCCAAGAGACCCAGTACTTC. Translated, it gives CASSPALQETQYF.

In the case of this clonotype: One end of the junction does not line up with germline, which may come from a read error. The gene calls are TRBV6-6 and TRBJ2-1; no definite D call. Germline V lookup: CDR1 MNHNY, CDR2 SVGAGI (reference sequence). The CDR3 runs to 13 residues. The CDR3 sequence is CASSYSWSNEQFF. CDR3 bases: TGTGCCAGCAGCTACTCGTGGAGCAATGAGCAGTTCTTC.

This chain joins TRBV20-1 and TRBJ2-5, with unresolved D. The end of the DNA is better explained by TRBJ2-7, so the J call may be wrong. The germline V gene encodes CDR1 DFQATT and CDR2 SNEGSKA (reference sequence). The CDR3 contains 11 residues. The CDR3 bases are TGCAGTGCTAACGAGGCGTACGAGCAGTACTTC. It encodes CSANEAYEQYF.

The chain recombines TRBV6-5 with TRBJ2-4, with 7 bases lining up with TRBD2. Judging by the DNA end, TRBJ2-7 fits better; the J call may be wrong. Germline V gene data show CDR1 as MNHEY and CDR2 as SVGAGI. This CDR3 contains 14 residues. DNA of the CDR3: TGTGCCAGCAGTTACGGGAGGGACGGTTACGAGCAGTACTTC. The encoded protein is CASSYGRDGYEQYF.

This chain uses TRBV27 with TRBJ1-2, with TRBD1 identical over 10 bases. Germline CDR1 MNHEY, CDR2 SMNVEV (reference sequence). The CDR3 contains 15 residues. The ends lost 6 bases at V and 5 bases at J; junction bases unmatched: 9. CDR3 amino acids: CASRRTGGLWYGYTF. DNA of the CDR3: TGTGCCAGCAGGCGGACAGGGGGACTATGGTATGGCTACACCTTC.

The V call is TRBV6-2 or TRBV6-3, the J call TRBJ1-5, with D uncertain. The V end was cut by 1 base, the J end by 0 bases, with 13 bases between. The CDR3 totals 17 residues. Per the germline V gene, CDR1 is MNHEY and CDR2 is SVGEGT. The DNA for the CDR3 is TGTGCCAGCAGTTACTACCGGGAGAAGCATAGCAATCAGCCCCAGCATTTT. This sequence encodes CASSYYREKHSNQPQHF.

J is TRBJ1-5 and V is TRBV7-2, with D perhaps TRBD1 (5 bases). V lost 5 bases and J lost 0, with 11 bases in between. CDR1 is SGHTA, CDR2 FQGNSA, per germline. This CDR3 contains 15 residues. CDR3: CASSPSGGSNQPQHF. The CDR3 DNA sequence: TGTGCCAGCAGCCCCTCGGGGGGTAGCAATCAGCCCCAGCATTTT.

The rearrangement links TRBV7-3 to TRBJ2-7; 9 positions agree with TRBD2. The tail of the sequence fits TRBJ2-5 better, so the J call may be wrong. This CDR3 spans 16 amino acids. Germline lookup yields CDR1 SGHTA and CDR2 FQGTGA. The CDR3 loop reads CASSPEGGGAFQTQYF. The CDR3 nucleotides are TGTGCCAGCAGCCCAGAGGGCGGGGGGGCCTTTCAGACCCAGTACTTC.

The chain uses TRBV7-9 and TRBJ2-4; perhaps TRBD2 as D (6 bases). The end of the DNA is better explained by TRBJ2-7, so the J call may be wrong. The V gene's germline CDR1 is SEHNR and CDR2 FQNEAQ (reference sequence). There are 17 residues in the CDR3. The CDR3 here is CASSLRWGGHDFYEQYF. Here the CDR3 DNA reads TGTGCCAGCAGCTTGAGGTGGGGAGGCCATGATTTCTACGAGCAGTACTTC.

The V call is TRBV5-1, the J call TRBJ2-7, with 10 bases lining up with TRBD1. Losses at the gene ends were 3 bases for V and 5 bases for J; bases not matched to a gene: 5. Germline V lookup: CDR1 SGHRS, CDR2 YFSETQ. This CDR3 is 14 amino acids long. The CDR3 DNA reads TGCGCCAGCAGCTACGGGACAGGGGACGACGAGCAGTACTTC. Amino acid sequence: CASSYGTGDDEQYF.

This clonotype was detected a few times. The chain links TRBV27 to TRBJ2-7; D possibly corresponds to TRBD2 (5 bases). This CDR3 comprises 12 residues. Germline V gives CDR1 MNHEY, CDR2 SMNVEV (reference sequence). Trimming cost V 6 bases and J 7 bases, with 13 bases left between them. CDR3 residues: CASSPRTGEQYF. For the CDR3, the DNA is TGTGCCAGCAGCCCCAGAACGGGAGAGCAGTACTTC.

The CDR3 region is CSAPGTVNHEQYF. The CDR3 region has the DNA TGCAGTGCACCCGGGACTGTGAACCACGAGCAGTACTTC. The chain couples TRBV20-1 to TRBJ2-7; maybe TRBD2 (6 bases). The CDR3 spans 13 residues. Germline V gene sequence: CDR1 DFQATT, CDR2 SNEGSKA (reference sequence). V was trimmed by 6 bases and J by 5 bases, leaving 17 bases between them.

The V call is TRBV7-9, the J call TRBJ1-1, with D hard to call. Germline-derived CDR1 and CDR2 are SEHNR and FQNEAQ (reference sequence). This CDR3 is 13 amino acids long. V dropped 1 base and J dropped 3 bases, with 6 bases sitting between them. CDR3 DNA: TGTGCCAGCAGCTTAGGCCGGTACACTGAAGCTTTCTTT. This codes for CASSLGRYTEAFF.

The chain recombines TRBV7-2 with TRBJ2-2; TRBD2 might be the D (6 bases). The CDR3 has 15 amino acids. In germline, CDR1 is SGHTA, CDR2 FQGNSA. The V and J ends lost 5 bases and 6 bases respectively, with 16 bases between them. This chain's CDR3 is CASSPRGIGSGELFF. The CDR3 DNA reads as TGTGCCAGCAGCCCCCGCGGGATAGGGTCCGGGGAGCTGTTTTTT.

This clonotype was found a few times. The chain joins TRBV6-5 to TRBJ1-2; D might be TRBD1 (6 bases). Germline CDR1 is MNHEY and CDR2 is SVGAGI. The CDR3 has 18 residues. The germline V and J ends were trimmed by 2 bases and 3 bases, with 22 bases remaining between them. CDR3 region: CASSYRGASSARHYGYTF. CDR3 DNA: TGTGCCAGCAGTTACAGGGGGGCCTCGTCGGCCCGTCACTATGGCTACACCTTC.

The CDR3 DNA reads as TGCAGCGTTGACCTCACCGGGGGGACAGCCTCCTACAATGAGCAGTTCTTC. Its protein is CSVDLTGGTASYNEQFF. The chain has TRBV29-1 and TRBJ2-1; either TRBD1 or TRBD2 may supply D (7 bases each). CDR1 and CDR2 (germline): SQVTM, ANQGSEA. V was trimmed by 3 bases and J by 0 bases, leaving 18 bases between them. The CDR3 runs 17 residues.

J is TRBJ2-4 and V is TRBV7-2; unclear D gene. CDR3 length: 17 amino acids. CDR1 SGHTA and CDR2 FQGNSA come from the germline V gene. V lost 1 base, J lost 0 bases, and 13 bases lay in between. DNA of the CDR3: TGTGCCAGCAGCTTAGTGAGCGTCATACTAGCCAAAAACATTCAGTACTTC. Translating gives CASSLVSVILAKNIQYF.

The V and J genes are TRBV5-1 and TRBJ2-1; D is possibly TRBD2 (5 bases). Between the trimmed V and J ends, which lost 3 bases and 15 bases, there was a span of 13 bases. This CDR3 is 11 amino acids long. The germline CDR1 and CDR2 sequences are SGHRS and YFSETQ. DNA of the CDR3: TGCGCCAGCAGCTCTCCGGGAAAGACGTTCTTC. Its translation: CASSSPGKTFF.

The chain has TRBV7-9 and TRBJ1-2; D unclear. CDR3 size: 14 residues. The germline V and J ends were trimmed by 5 bases and 6 bases, with 16 bases remaining between them. Germline V gene sequence: CDR1 SEHNR, CDR2 FQNEAQ (reference sequence). CDR3 region: CASSPHSRVDGYTF. CDR3 DNA: TGTGCCAGCAGCCCTCACTCCAGAGTAGATGGCTACACCTTC.

Concerning this clonotype: This may stem from a read error, because a much larger clone lies one nucleotide away. V usage is TRBV5-1 and J usage is TRBJ2-1; no definite D call. The germline V gene has CDR1 SGHRS and CDR2 YFSETQ. This CDR3 comprises 14 residues. CDR3 bases: TGCGCCAGCGGCTTGGCGGAGAACTACAATGAGCAGTTCTTC. This encodes CASGLAENYNEQFF.